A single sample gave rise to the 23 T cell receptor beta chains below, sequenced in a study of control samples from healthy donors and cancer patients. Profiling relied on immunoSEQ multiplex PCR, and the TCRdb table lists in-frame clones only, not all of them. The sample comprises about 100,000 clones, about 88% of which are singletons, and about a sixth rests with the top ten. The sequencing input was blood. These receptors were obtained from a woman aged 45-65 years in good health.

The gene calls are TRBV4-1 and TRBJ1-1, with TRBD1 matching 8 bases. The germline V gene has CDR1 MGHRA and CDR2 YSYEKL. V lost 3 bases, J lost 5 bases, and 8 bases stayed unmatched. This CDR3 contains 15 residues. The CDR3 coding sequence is TGCGCCAGCAGCCAGGTTGACAGGGGACATACTGAAGCTTTCTTT. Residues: CASSQVDRGHTEAFF.

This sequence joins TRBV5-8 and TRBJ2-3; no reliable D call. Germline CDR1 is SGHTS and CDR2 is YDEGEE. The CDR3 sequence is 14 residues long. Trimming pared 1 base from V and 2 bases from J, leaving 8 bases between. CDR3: CASSLSLITDTQYF. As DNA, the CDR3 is TGTGCCAGCAGCTTGAGCCTAATCACAGATACGCAGTATTTT.

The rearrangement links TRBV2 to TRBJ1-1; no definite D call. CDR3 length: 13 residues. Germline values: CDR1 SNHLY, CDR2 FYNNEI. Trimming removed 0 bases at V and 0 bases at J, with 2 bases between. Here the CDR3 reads CASSEAVNTEAFF. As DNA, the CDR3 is TGTGCCAGCAGTGAAGCAGTGAACACTGAAGCTTTCTTT.

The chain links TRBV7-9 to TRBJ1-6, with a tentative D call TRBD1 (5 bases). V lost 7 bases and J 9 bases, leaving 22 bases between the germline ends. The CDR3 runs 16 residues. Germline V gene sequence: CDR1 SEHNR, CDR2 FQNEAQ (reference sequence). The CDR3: CASTPSLRDASSPLHF. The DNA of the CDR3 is TGTGCCAGCACCCCGAGTCTCCGGGACGCCTCTTCACCCCTCCACTTT. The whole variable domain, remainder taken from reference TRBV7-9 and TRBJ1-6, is DTGVSQNPRHKITKRGQNVTFRCDPISEHNRLYWYRQTLGQGPEFLTYFQNEAQLEKSRLLSDRFSAERPKGSFSTLEIQRTEQGDSAMYLCASTPSLRDASSPLHFGNGTRLTVT.

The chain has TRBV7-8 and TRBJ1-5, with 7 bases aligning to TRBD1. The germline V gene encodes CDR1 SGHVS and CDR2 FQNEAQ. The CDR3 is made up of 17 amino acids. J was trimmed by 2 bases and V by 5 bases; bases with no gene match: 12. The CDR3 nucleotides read TGTGCCAGCAGCCGAGGGTCAGGGGGAGTGGGCAATCAGCCCCAGCATTTT. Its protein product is CASSRGSGGVGNQPQHF.

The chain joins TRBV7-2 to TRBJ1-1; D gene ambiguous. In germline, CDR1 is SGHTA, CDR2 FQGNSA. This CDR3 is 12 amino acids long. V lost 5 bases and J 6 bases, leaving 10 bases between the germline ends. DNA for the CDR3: TGTGCCAGCAGCCACGGCGTTCCTGAAGCTTTCTTT. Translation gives CASSHGVPEAFF.

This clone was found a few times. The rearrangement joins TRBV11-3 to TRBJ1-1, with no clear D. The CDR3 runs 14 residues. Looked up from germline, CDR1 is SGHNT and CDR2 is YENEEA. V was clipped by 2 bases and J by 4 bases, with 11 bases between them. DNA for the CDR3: TGTGCCAGCAGCTTATCGGGCGGAAGCACTGAAGCTTTCTTT. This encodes CASSLSGGSTEAFF. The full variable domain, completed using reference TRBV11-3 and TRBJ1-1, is EAGVVQSPRYKIIEKKQPVAFWCNPISGHNTLYWYLQNLGQGPELLIRYENEEAVDDSQLPKDRFSAERLKGVDSTLKIQPAELGDSAVYLCASSLSGGSTEAFFGQGTRLTVV.

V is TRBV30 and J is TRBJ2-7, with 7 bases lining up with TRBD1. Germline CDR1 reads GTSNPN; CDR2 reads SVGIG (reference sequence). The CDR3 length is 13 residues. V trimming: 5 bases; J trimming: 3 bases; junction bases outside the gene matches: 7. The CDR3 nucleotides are TGTGCCTGGGCCGCGACAGGGAGCTACGAGCAGTACGTC. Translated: CAWAATGSYEQYV.

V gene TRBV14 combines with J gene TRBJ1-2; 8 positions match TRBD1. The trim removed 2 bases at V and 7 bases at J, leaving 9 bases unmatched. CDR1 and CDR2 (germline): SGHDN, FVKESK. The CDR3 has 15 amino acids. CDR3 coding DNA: TGTGCCAGCAGCCAAATCAGGGGGCAAGACCCTGGCTACACCTTC. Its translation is CASSQIRGQDPGYTF. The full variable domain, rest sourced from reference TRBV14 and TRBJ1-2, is EAGVTQFPSHSVIEKGQTVTLRCDPISGHDNLYWYRRVMGKEIKFLLHFVKESKQDESGMPNNRFLAERTGGTYSTLKVQPAELEDSGVYFCASSQIRGQDPGYTFGSGTRLTVV.

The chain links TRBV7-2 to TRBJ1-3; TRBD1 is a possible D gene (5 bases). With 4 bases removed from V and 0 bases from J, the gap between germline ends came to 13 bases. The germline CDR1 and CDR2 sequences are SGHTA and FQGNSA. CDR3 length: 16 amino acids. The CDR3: CASSWDRDGSGNTIYF. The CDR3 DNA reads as TGTGCCAGCAGCTGGGACCGGGACGGCTCTGGAAACACCATATATTTT.

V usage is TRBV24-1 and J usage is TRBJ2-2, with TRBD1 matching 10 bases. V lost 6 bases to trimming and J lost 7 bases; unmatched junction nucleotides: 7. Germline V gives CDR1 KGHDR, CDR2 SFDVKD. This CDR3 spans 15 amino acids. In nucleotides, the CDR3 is TGTGCCACCAGTCGAGGACAGGGGGGAGTCGGGGAGCTGTTTTTT. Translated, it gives CATSRGQGGVGELFF.

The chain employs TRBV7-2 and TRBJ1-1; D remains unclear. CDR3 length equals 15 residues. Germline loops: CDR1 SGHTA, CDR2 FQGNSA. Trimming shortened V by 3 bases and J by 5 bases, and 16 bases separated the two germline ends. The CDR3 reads CASSLEGSLRTEAFF. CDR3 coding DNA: TGTGCCAGCAGCTTGGAGGGTTCCTTGAGGACTGAAGCTTTCTTT.

CDR3 DNA: TGTGCCAGCAGTGAGACTTTCCCTTCGGCAACTAATGAAAAACTGTTTTTT. This translates into CASSETFPSATNEKLFF. The V call is TRBV6-1, the J call TRBJ1-4; unclear D gene. The V gene's germline CDR1 is MNHNS and CDR2 SASEGT. The CDR3 is 17 residues long. V dropped 3 bases and J dropped 0 bases, with 14 bases sitting between them.

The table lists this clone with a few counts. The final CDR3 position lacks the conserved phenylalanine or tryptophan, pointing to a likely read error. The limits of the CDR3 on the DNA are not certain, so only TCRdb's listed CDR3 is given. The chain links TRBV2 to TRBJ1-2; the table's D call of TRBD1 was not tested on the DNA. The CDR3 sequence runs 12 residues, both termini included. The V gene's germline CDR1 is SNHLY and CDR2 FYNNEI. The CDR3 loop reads CASSPQGRRPLV.

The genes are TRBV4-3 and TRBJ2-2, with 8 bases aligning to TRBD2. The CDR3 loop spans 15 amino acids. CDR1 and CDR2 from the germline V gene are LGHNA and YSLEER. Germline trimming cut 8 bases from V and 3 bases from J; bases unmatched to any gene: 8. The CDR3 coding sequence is TGCGCCAGCCGTTTTAGCGGGACGGACACCGGGGAGCTGTTTTTT. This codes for CASRFSGTDTGELFF.

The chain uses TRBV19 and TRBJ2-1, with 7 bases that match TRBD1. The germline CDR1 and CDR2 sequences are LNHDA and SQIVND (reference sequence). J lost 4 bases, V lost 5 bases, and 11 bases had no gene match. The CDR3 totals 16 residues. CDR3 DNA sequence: TGTGCCAGTAGTGCCCTCGAGGGGGCGCGGTACAATGAGCAGTTCTTC. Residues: CASSALEGARYNEQFF.

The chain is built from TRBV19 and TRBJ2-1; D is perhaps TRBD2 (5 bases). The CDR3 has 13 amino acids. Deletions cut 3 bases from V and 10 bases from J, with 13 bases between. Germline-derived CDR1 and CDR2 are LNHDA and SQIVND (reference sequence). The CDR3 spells CASSMYRDSEQFF. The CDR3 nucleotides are TGTGCCAGTAGTATGTATCGGGATTCGGAGCAGTTCTTC.

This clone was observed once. Here the CDR3 DNA reads TGTGCCAGCAGTAGAGCCCTAAATCAGCCCCAGCATTTT. This codes for CASSRALNQPQHF. The chain employs TRBV27 and TRBJ1-5; D ambiguous. Germline lookup yields CDR1 MNHEY and CDR2 SMNVEV (reference sequence). Deletions cut 5 bases from V and 4 bases from J, with 9 bases between. The CDR3 loop spans 13 amino acids.

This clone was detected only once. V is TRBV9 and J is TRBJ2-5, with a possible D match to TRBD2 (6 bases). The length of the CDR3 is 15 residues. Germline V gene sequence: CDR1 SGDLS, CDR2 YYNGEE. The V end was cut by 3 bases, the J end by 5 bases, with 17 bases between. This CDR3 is CASSAGGVSVETQYF. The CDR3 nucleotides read TGTGCCAGCAGCGCCGGGGGTGTAAGTGTCGAGACCCAGTACTTC.

The DNA of the CDR3 is TGTGCCAGCAGCGTTGGGGGTGGGTCACCCCTCCACTTT. Translation: CASSVGGGSPLHF. The chain recombines TRBV9 with TRBJ1-6; a weak D match, TRBD1 (5 bases). CDR3 length: 13 amino acids. V gave up 2 bases and J gave up 10 bases, with 10 bases separating them. Germline loops: CDR1 SGDLS, CDR2 YYNGEE.

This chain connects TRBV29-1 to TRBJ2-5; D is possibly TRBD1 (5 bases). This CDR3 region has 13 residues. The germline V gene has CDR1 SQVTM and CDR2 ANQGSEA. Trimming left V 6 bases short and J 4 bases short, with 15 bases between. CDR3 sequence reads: CSVKSRVPETQYF. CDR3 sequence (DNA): TGCAGCGTAAAGTCCAGGGTTCCAGAGACCCAGTACTTC. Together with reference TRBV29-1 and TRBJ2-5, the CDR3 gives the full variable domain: SAVISQKPSRDICQRGTSLTIQCQVDSQVTMMFWYRQQPGQSLTLIATANQGSEATYESGFVIDKFPISRPNLTFSTLTVSNMSPEDSSIYLCSVKSRVPETQYFGPGTRLLVL.

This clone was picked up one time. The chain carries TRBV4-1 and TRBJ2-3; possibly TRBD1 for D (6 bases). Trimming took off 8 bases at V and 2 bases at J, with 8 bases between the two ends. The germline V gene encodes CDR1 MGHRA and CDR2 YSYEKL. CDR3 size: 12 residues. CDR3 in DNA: TGCGCCAGCGGGGGCCTCACAGATACGCAGTATTTT. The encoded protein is CASGGLTDTQYF.

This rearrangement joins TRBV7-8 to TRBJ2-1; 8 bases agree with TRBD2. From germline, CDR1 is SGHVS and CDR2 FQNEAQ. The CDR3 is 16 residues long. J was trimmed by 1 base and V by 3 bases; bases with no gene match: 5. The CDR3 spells CASSFAGGGSYNEQFF. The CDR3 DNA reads TGTGCCAGCAGCTTCGCTGGCGGGGGGTCCTACAATGAGCAGTTCTTC.